This T cell receptor (beta chain) was identified in a study of neurological immune-mediated disorders. For the unsorted libraries, 2 million PBMCs stored at -80 C served as input. In its sample, this clonotype was seen many times. Its antigen is undetermined. Germline assignment: CDR1 DFQATT and CDR2 SNEGSKA (reference sequence). V lost 3 bases and J 3 bases, leaving 17 bases between the germline ends. This CDR3 is built from 16 residues. Sequencing runs each generated in excess of 170 million TCR-beta sequences derived from 15-18 subjects. TCRdb used MiXCR to reprocess the 5' RACE reads, holding one entry per CDR3 protein. The table has around 83,000 distinct CDR3 sequences, roughly an eighth seen once. Overall study results and limits: CDR3 amino acid sequences of expanded clones were not shared across subjects, a result suggesting private repertoires in all groups.

This TCR derives from a woman aged 50 to 60 in good health. The rearrangement uses TRBV20-1 and TRBJ2-2; D is ambiguous. The sequencing input was PBMCs. CDR3 residues: CSARTWGYRDTGELFF. In nucleotides, the CDR3 is TGCAGTGCTAGGACATGGGGTTATCGGGACACCGGGGAGCTGTTTTTT.